Below, 17 T cell receptor beta chains from the same sample are listed, as sequenced in a study of tumor and adjacent non-tumor tissue in lung cancer. RNA was extracted from bulk tissue without any cell sorting. The library came from three nested PCR rounds adapted from ARM-PCR protocols. TCRdb reprocessed the multiplex PCR reads with MiXCR, giving one entry per CDR3 protein. The table lists under 95,000 distinct CDR3 sequences, about 72% of them singletons. The sequenced sample consisted of lung tumor tissue. The source is a man aged 55 to 70 with non-small cell lung cancer.

A note on this clonotype: Sequence at one end of the junction differs from germline and may be a read error. V gene TRBV12-3 or TRBV12-4 combines with J gene TRBJ1-2, with a tentative D call TRBD1 (6 bases). The CDR3 contains 13 residues. CDR3 sequence reads: CASSLWAGDGYTF. DNA of the CDR3: TGTGCCAGCAGTTTGTGGGCAGGGGATGGCTACACTTTC.

This clonotype was seen more than once but under ten times. The chain links TRBV10-3 to TRBJ1-5, with TRBD1 matching 7 bases. Per the germline V gene, CDR1 is ENHRY and CDR2 is SYGVKD. This CDR3 contains 17 residues. V was pared by 0 bases and J by 0 bases, with 5 bases of the junction left unmatched. The CDR3 region has the DNA TGTGCCATCAGTGAGTCGAGGGCAGGGGGTAGCAATCAGCCCCAGCATTTT. Translating gives CAISESRAGGSNQPQHF.

The gene calls are TRBV29-1 and TRBJ2-7, with 9 positions matching TRBD1. The CDR3 sequence is 13 residues long. Trimming took 6 bases from V and 9 from J; bases not matched to a gene: 12. From germline, CDR1 is SQVTM and CDR2 ANQGSEA. The CDR3 loop is CSVTRWTGERQYF. The DNA for the CDR3 is TGCAGCGTCACGAGATGGACAGGGGAGCGGCAGTACTTC.

A word on this clonotype: Compared with germline, one end of the junction differs, possibly owing to a read error. The chain combines TRBV12-3 or TRBV12-4 with TRBJ2-7, with TRBD2 matching over 10 bases. The CDR3 contains 15 residues. This CDR3 is CTSSLGLAGAGEQYF. The CDR3 DNA follows: TGTACCAGCAGTTTAGGGCTAGCGGGAGCCGGCGAACAGTACTTC.

With regard to this clonotype: A read error may account for a junction end that differs from germline. J is TRBJ2-1 and V is TRBV30; the D is unclear. Germline V gene sequence: CDR1 GTSNPN, CDR2 SVGIG (reference sequence). CDR3 length: 13 amino acids. The CDR3 reads CAWSSGSFNEQFF. CDR3 nucleotides: TGTGCCTGGAGTTCGGGTTCCTTCAATGAGCAGTTCTTC. Supplemented by reference TRBV30 and TRBJ2-1, the full variable domain reads SQTIHQWPATLVQPVGSPLSLECTVEGTSNPNLYWYRQAAGRGLQLLFYSVGIGQISSEVPQNLSASRPQDRQFILSSKKLLLSDSGFYLCAWSSGSFNEQFFGPGTRLTVL.

V is TRBV6-6 and J is TRBJ1-2; no clear D. V lost 6 bases to trimming and J lost 2 bases, with 13 bases between them. This CDR3 contains 14 residues. Germline CDR1 MNHNY, CDR2 SVGAGI (reference sequence). CDR3: CASRMRDSNYGYTF. CDR3 coding DNA: TGTGCCAGCAGAATGAGGGATTCCAACTATGGCTACACCTTC.

For this clonotype: This likely comes from a read error, as the CDR3 has no conserved phenylalanine or tryptophan at its end. CDR3: CASSLAGTGKQTQYL. As DNA, the CDR3 is TGTGCCAGCAGTTTAGCCGGGACAGGGAAGCAAACCCAGTACCTC. This sequence joins TRBV28 and TRBJ2-5; 9 bases map to TRBD1. The trim removed 2 bases at V and 8 bases at J, leaving 9 bases unmatched. Germline CDR1 is MDHEN and CDR2 is SYDVKM. The CDR3 runs to 15 residues.

The CDR3 DNA reads as TGCGCCAGCAGCCAGTCCTCACAAGAGACCCAGTACTTC. Amino acid sequence: CASSQSSQETQYF. The chain carries TRBV4-1 and TRBJ2-5; D is ambiguous. V was clipped by 3 bases and J by 2 bases, with 7 bases between them. The CDR3 is 13 residues long. Germline lookup yields CDR1 MGHRA and CDR2 YSYEKL.

This clonotype was seen only once. V is TRBV2 and J is TRBJ1-5; the match to TRBD1 covers 9 bases. The CDR3 consists of 15 residues. After removal of 6 bases from V and 1 base from J, the junction contained 4 bases not matched to a gene. The germline CDR1 and CDR2 sequences are SNHLY and FYNNEI. CDR3 bases: TGTGCCAGCAGAGCCGGGACAGGGAGCAATCAGCCCCAGCATTTT. Residues: CASRAGTGSNQPQHF. Full variable domain (rest looked up from reference TRBV2 and TRBJ1-5): EPEVTQTPSHQVTQMGQEVILRCVPISNHLYFYWYRQILGQKVEFLVSFYNNEISEKSEIFDDQFSVERPDGSNFTLKIRSTKLEDSAMYFCASRAGTGSNQPQHFGDGTRLSIL.

Regarding this clonotype: At one boundary the junction diverges from the germline segment, which might be a read error. The gene calls are TRBV12-3 or TRBV12-4 and TRBJ1-1; D might be TRBD1 (5 bases). The CDR3 is 15 amino acids. CDR3 sequence (DNA): TGTGACAGCAGTTTAGACGGGGGTGCATGGACTGAAGCTTTCTTT. Its protein product is CDSSLDGGAWTEAFF.

A note on this clonotype: A junction end diverges from the germline sequence, so it may reflect a read error. The rearrangement links TRBV6-5 to TRBJ1-5, with TRBD1 matching 9 bases. The CDR3 contains 16 residues. The germline gives CDR1 MNHEY, CDR2 SVGAGI. CDR3 amino acids: CASRFGTGNSNQPQHF. CDR3 nucleotides: TGTGCTAGCAGATTCGGGACAGGGAATAGCAATCAGCCCCAGCATTTT.

This clonotype was seen a few times. The rearrangement uses TRBV7-9 and TRBJ1-2; D is ambiguous. With 7 bases removed from V and 1 base from J, the gap between germline ends came to 16 bases. The CDR3 has 15 amino acids. Germline CDR1 reads SEHNR; CDR2 reads FQNEAQ (reference sequence). The CDR3 DNA is TGTGCCAGCAACGACTTACCCAGTAATAACTATGGCTACACCTTC. This codes for CASNDLPSNNYGYTF.

In regard to this clonotype: A much larger clone lies one base from this, so it may be a read error. The rearrangement joins TRBV29-1 to TRBJ2-7; 7 bases map to TRBD1. CDR1 is SQVTM, CDR2 ANQGSEA, per germline. The CDR3 sequence is 13 residues long. The CDR3 reads CSLEAGGATGQYF. The CDR3 DNA follows: TGCAGCCTTGAGGCAGGGGGTGCTACGGGGCAGTACTTC.

This clonotype was observed many times. A read error is possible here, since a much larger clone lies one base away. This rearrangement joins TRBV5-4 to TRBJ2-3; D is perhaps TRBD1 (6 bases). This CDR3 is built from 15 residues. With 2 bases removed from V and 6 bases from J, the gap between germline ends came to 16 bases. CDR1 and CDR2 (germline): SGHNT, YYREEE (reference sequence). CDR3 loop: CASSFPGAGVDTQYF. CDR3 nucleotide sequence: TGTGCCAGCAGCTTTCCCGGGGCAGGGGTGGATACGCAGTATTTT.

On this clonotype itself: This may stem from a read error, because a much larger clone lies one nucleotide away. The CDR3 region is CASSRTGSKDQPQYF. The CDR3 region has the DNA TGTGCCAGCAGTCGGACAGGGAGTAAGGATCAGCCCCAGTATTTT. The chain is built from TRBV6-1 and TRBJ1-5; 8 bases map to TRBD1. The end of the DNA aligns better with TRBJ2-3, so the J call may be wrong. The CDR3 is made up of 15 amino acids. Germline V gives CDR1 MNHNS, CDR2 SASEGT.

About this clonotype itself: The conserved phenylalanine or tryptophan normally closing the CDR3 is absent here, so this likely arose from a read error. The DNA is omitted, as the CDR3 cannot be located on it reliably, and the CDR3 follows TCRdb's listing. This chain joins TRBV7-2 and TRBJ2-4. Germline V gene lookup returns CDR1 SGHTA and CDR2 FQGNSA. From its first to its last residue, the CDR3 has 16 amino acids. The CDR3 is CASSFDQSLAKNIRYL.

On this clonotype: A much larger clone differs from this one at a single base, so this may be a read error. This chain joins TRBV20-1 and TRBJ1-1, with D perhaps matching TRBD1 (5 bases). Looked up from germline, CDR1 is DFQATT and CDR2 is SNEGSKA (reference sequence). This CDR3 contains 15 residues. The CDR3 coding sequence is TGCAGTGCGAGAGGGTTGGGAGGGGTAGACACTGAAGCTTTCTTT. The encoded protein is CSARGLGGVDTEAFF.